Listed below are T cell receptor beta chains from one sample, sequenced in a study of EBV T-cell therapy then PD-1 blockade in nasopharyngeal carcinoma. These receptors have no identified antigens. The assay was immunoSEQ multiplex PCR, and TCRdb's table has in-frame clones only and misses some. The repertoire has 14,000 or so clones, around 80% of them found once; the top ten carry 25% to 35%. The input for sequencing was CD8+ T cells from blood, taken around day 96 from a patient whose treatment included autologous EBV-specific T cells and nivolumab. All receptors derive from a man aged 35 to 55 with nasopharyngeal carcinoma. Both conserved end residues are part of each CDR3. A D gene is named only where the DNA matches it firmly. Clone size is given for some rows only: seen once, a few or many times, or a class if the clone is expanded.

TRBD1	TRBV7-8	-	TRBJ1-1	TGTGCCAGCACCCTAGCCCCGGGACAGGGACTGAACACTGAAGCTTTCTTT	CASTLAPGQGLNTEAFF
-	TRBV5-1	-	TRBJ2-7	TGCGCCAGCAGCTTGCGGGCGGGGAACTACGAGCAGTACTTC	CASSLRAGNYEQYF
-	TRBV5-5	-	TRBJ1-3	TGTGCCAGCATACGGGGGGCCTCCGGAAACACCATATATTTT	CASIRGASGNTIYF
-	TRBV15	-	TRBJ1-1	TGTGCCACCAACGGAGGGGAGGGTCGCACTGAAGCTTTCTTT	CATNGGEGRTEAFF
-	TRBV9	-	TRBJ1-2	TGTGCCAGCAGCGAGGGTGTTTATGGCTACACCTTC	CASSEGVYGYTF
TRBD1	TRBV6-4	-	TRBJ1-6	TGTGCCAGCAGTGACAAACCGGGACAGAATTCACCCCTCCACTTT	CASSDKPGQNSPLHF
-	TRBV7-8	once	TRBJ1-1	TGTGCCAGCAGCTACAGAGACATAGCCAACACTGAAGCTTTCTTT	CASSYRDIANTEAFF
TRBD1	TRBV6-5	once	TRBJ1-2	TGTGCCAGCAGCATTGGACAGGAACCCTATGGCTACACCTTC	CASSIGQEPYGYTF
-	TRBV2	-	TRBJ1-6	TGTGCCAGCAAAAACGCGGGGTCCGCCAAGTCACCCCTCCACTTT	CASKNAGSAKSPLHF
TRBD2	TRBV24-1	-	TRBJ2-7	TGTGCCACCAGTGAGGGGGGGGACTACTACGAGCAGTACTTC	CATSEGGDYYEQYF